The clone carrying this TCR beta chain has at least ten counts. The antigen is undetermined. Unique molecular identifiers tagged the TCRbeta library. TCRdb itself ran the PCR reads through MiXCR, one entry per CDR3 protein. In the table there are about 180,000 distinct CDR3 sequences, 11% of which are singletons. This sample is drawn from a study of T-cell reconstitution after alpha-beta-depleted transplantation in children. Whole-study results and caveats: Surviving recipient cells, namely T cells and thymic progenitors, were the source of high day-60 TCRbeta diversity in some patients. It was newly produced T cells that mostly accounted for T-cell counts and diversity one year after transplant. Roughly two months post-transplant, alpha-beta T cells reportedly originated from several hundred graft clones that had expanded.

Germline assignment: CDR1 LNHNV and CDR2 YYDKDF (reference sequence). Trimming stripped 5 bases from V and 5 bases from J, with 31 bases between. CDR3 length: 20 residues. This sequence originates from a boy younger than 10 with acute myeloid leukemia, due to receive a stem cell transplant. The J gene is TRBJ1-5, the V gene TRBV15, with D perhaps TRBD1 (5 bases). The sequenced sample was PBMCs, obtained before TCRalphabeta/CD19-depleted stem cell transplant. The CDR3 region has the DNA TGTGCCACCAGCGACCCGCCAGGGACCCCGCATTCCTATGGTTATCAGCCCCAGCATTTT. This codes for CATSDPPGTPHSYGYQPQHF.